This T cell receptor beta chain appears in the sequencing data of a study of cytomegalovirus exposure and HLA in healthy donors. Some clones are missing from TCRdb's copy, which holds only in-frame ones; the method was immunoSEQ multiplex PCR. The profile covers more than 95,000 clones, with about 91% appearing a single time and more than 1.5% taken by the ten largest. This CDR3 has 15 residues. CDR1 is SGHNT and CDR2 is YENEEA in the germline V gene. The ends were cut back, 5 bases at V and 2 bases at J, with 15 bases in the middle. Study results and limitations: The dataset shows that most TCR sequences were rare, while some public TCRs occurred in many donors. Cytomegalovirus-associated TCR beta chains were listed, numbering some 150.

On this clone itself: Its antigen is not identified.

The clonotype comes from a man between 18 and 35 years old in good health and CMV-seronegative. This rearrangement joins TRBV11-3 to TRBJ1-2; D is possibly TRBD1 (6 bases). The sample taken for sequencing was PBMCs. CDR3 in DNA: TGTGCCAGCAGCCACGACGGACAGCTGAACTATGGCTACACCTTC. Translating it yields CASSHDGQLNYGYTF.